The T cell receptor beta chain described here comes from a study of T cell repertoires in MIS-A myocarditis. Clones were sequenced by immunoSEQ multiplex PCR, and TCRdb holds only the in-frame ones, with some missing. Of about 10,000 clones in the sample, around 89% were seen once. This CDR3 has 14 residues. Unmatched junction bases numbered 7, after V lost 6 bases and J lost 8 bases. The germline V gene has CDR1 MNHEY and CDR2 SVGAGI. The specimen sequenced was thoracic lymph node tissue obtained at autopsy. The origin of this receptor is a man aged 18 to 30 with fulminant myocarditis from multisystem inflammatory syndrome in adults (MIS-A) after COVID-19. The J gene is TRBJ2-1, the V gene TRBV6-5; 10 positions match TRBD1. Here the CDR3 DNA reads TGTGCCAGCAGACCGGGACAGGGGAGAGATGAGCAGTTCTTC. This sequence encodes CASRPGQGRDEQFF.